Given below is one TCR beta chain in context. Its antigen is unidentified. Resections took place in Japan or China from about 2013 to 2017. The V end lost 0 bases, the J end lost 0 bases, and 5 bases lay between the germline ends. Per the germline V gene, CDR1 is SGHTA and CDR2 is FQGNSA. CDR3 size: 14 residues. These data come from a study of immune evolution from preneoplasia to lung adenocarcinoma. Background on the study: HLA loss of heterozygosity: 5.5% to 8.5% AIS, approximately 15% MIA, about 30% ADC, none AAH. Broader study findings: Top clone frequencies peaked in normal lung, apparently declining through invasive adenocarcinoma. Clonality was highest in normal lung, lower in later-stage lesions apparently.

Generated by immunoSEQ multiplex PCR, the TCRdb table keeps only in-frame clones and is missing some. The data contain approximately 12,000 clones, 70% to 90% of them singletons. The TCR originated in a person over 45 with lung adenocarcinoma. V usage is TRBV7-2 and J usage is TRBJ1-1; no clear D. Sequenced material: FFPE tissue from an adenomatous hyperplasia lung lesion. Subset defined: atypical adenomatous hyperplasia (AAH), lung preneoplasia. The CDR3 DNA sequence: TGTGCCAGCAGCTTAGCAGGAATGAACACTGAAGCTTTCTTT. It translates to CASSLAGMNTEAFF.